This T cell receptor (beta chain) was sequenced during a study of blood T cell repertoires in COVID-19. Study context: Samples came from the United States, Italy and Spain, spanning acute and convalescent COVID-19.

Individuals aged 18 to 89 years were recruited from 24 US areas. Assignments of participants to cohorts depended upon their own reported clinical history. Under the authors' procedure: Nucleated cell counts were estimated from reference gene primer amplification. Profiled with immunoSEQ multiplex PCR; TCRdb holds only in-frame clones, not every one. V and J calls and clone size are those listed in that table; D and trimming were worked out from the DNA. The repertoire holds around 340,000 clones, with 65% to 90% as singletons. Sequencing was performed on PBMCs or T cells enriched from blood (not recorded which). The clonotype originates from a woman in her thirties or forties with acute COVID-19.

CDR3 amino acids: CASSPGLAGGPRTQYF. CDR3 bases: TGTGCCAGCAGCCCCGGACTAGCGGGAGGGCCGAGGACCCAGTACTTC. The J gene is TRBJ2-5, the V gene TRBV7-9, with 15 bases that match TRBD2. The ends lost 5 bases at V and 7 bases at J; junction bases unmatched: 8. This CDR3 region has 16 residues. Germline lookup yields CDR1 SEHNR and CDR2 FQNEAQ (reference sequence).